What follows are 20 T cell receptor beta chains derived from one specimen sequenced in a study of blood T cell repertoires in COVID-19. Only in-frame clones appear in the TCRdb table, and some are missing; sequencing was by immunoSEQ multiplex PCR. This repertoire shows roughly 360,000 clones, roughly 86% found once; its top ten account for 1% to 1.5%. The sample taken for sequencing was PBMCs or T cells enriched from blood (not recorded which). All receptors come from a man in his thirties or forties who had recovered from COVID-19.

The chain joins TRBV4-1 to TRBJ1-4, with 8 bases that match TRBD1. J lost 4 bases, V lost 2 bases, and 3 bases had no gene match. The CDR3 runs 15 residues. Germline-derived CDR1 and CDR2 are MGHRA and YSYEKL. The CDR3: CASSQPDRDNEKLFF. The CDR3 region has the DNA TGCGCCAGCAGCCAACCGGACAGGGATAATGAAAAACTGTTTTTT.

This chain joins TRBV5-8 and TRBJ2-3, with a possible D match to TRBD2 (7 bases). The germline V and J ends were trimmed by 1 base and 4 bases, with 13 bases remaining between them. Germline V gene sequence: CDR1 SGHTS, CDR2 YDEGEE. The CDR3 extends over 15 amino acids. The CDR3 DNA sequence: TGTGCCAGCAGCTTGCGGGGGGCCCCCCCAGATACGCAGTATTTT. It specifies CASSLRGAPPDTQYF.

The rearrangement uses TRBV5-1 and TRBJ2-7; 7 bases agree with TRBD1. Looked up from germline, CDR1 is SGHRS and CDR2 is YFSETQ. J lost 3 bases, V lost 3 bases, and 0 bases had no gene match. CDR3 length: 12 amino acids. The CDR3 here is CASSWDSYEQYF. Written as DNA, the CDR3 is TGCGCCAGCAGCTGGGACAGCTACGAGCAGTACTTC.

The V gene is TRBV3-1 (or the pseudogene TRBV3-2), the J gene TRBJ1-2; D not certain. The CDR3 has 15 residues. Trimming pared 0 bases from V and 2 bases from J, leaving 10 bases between. Germline lookup yields CDR1 LGHDT and CDR2 YNNKEL (reference sequence). The CDR3 protein is CASSQEGTSNYGYTF. DNA of the CDR3: TGTGCCAGCAGCCAAGAGGGCACGTCCAACTATGGCTACACCTTC.

The table lists this clone with a few counts. The rearrangement joins TRBV6-1 to TRBJ1-1, with D unresolved. This CDR3 spans 15 amino acids. The germline CDR1 and CDR2 sequences are MNHNS and SASEGT. V lost 3 bases and J 0 bases, leaving 11 bases between the germline ends. The CDR3 sequence is CASSEGRYLNTEAFF. The CDR3 DNA sequence: TGTGCCAGCAGTGAGGGGAGATACTTGAACACTGAAGCTTTCTTT.

The chain combines TRBV30 with TRBJ1-6; TRBD1 is a possible D gene (6 bases). The V gene's germline CDR1 is GTSNPN and CDR2 SVGIG (reference sequence). The germline V and J ends were trimmed by 0 bases and 9 bases, with 15 bases remaining between them. The CDR3 is 15 amino acids. The CDR3 DNA sequence: TGTGCCTGGAGTGTAGCCCCCAAGGGGGTTTCACCCCTCCACTTT. It codes for CAWSVAPKGVSPLHF.

The genes are TRBV6-5 and TRBJ1-4; D unresolved. Germline-derived CDR1 and CDR2 are MNHEY and SVGAGI. The CDR3 runs to 14 residues. Trimming left V 6 bases short and J 11 bases short, with 19 bases between. The CDR3 coding sequence is TGTGCCAGCAGACCACAGCTCTCCTCCTATAAACTGTTTTTT. This sequence encodes CASRPQLSSYKLFF.

The chain has TRBV19 and TRBJ1-2; a possible D gene is TRBD1 (6 bases). The V and J ends lost 9 bases and 4 bases respectively, with 24 bases between them. The germline gives CDR1 LNHDA, CDR2 SQIVND (reference sequence). This CDR3 is built from 16 residues. As DNA, the CDR3 is TGTGCCAGCAACTCACCCCGAGGGGACACTTCCTATGGCTACACCTTC. It is translated as CASNSPRGDTSYGYTF. The full variable domain, in which reference TRBV19 and TRBJ1-2 provide the parts outside the CDR3, is DGGITQSPKYLFRKEGQNVTLSCEQNLNHDAMYWYRQDPGQGLRLIYYSQIVNDFQKGDIAEGYSVSREKKESFPLTVTSAQKNPTAFYLCASNSPRGDTSYGYTFGSGTRLTVV.

Only a few counts were recorded for this clone. The V gene is TRBV5-6, the J gene TRBJ1-1; possibly TRBD1 for D (6 bases). The V and J ends lost 1 base and 4 bases respectively, with 11 bases between them. Germline CDR1 reads SGHDT; CDR2 reads YYEEEE. CDR3 length equals 14 residues. This CDR3 is CASSLRGAPTEAFF. The DNA of the CDR3 is TGTGCCAGCAGCTTGCGGGGGGCGCCCACTGAAGCTTTCTTT.

This clone was counted a single time. The chain uses TRBV27 and TRBJ1-2; possibly TRBD1 for D (6 bases). The V end was cut by 6 bases, the J end by 5 bases, with 19 bases between. CDR3 length: 15 residues. CDR1 MNHEY and CDR2 SMNVEV come from the germline V gene (reference sequence). The CDR3 region has the DNA TGTGCCAGCAGCATTGCATTCGGGACAAGTTATGGCTACACCTTC. It specifies CASSIAFGTSYGYTF.

This CDR3 reads CASSLETGNQPQHF. CDR3 in DNA: TGTGCCAGCAGCTTAGAGACAGGGAACCAGCCCCAGCATTTT. The rearrangement joins TRBV7-8 to TRBJ1-5; 7 bases line up with TRBD1. This CDR3 contains 14 residues. Looked up from germline, CDR1 is SGHVS and CDR2 is FQNEAQ. V gave up 1 base and J gave up 7 bases; unmatched junction bases: 4.

The chain is built from TRBV9 and TRBJ2-3, with TRBD2 matching over 13 bases. The CDR3 runs 20 residues. J lost 0 bases, V lost 3 bases, and 13 bases had no gene match. Germline CDR1 reads SGDLS; CDR2 reads YYNGEE. CDR3 DNA: TGTGCCAGCAGCGCTACGGTAGGACTAGCGGGGGCCCCTAGCACAGATACGCAGTATTTT. Encoded protein: CASSATVGLAGAPSTDTQYF.

The chain recombines TRBV9 with TRBJ2-5, with 10 bases that match TRBD2. Germline values: CDR1 SGDLS, CDR2 YYNGEE. This CDR3 spans 16 amino acids. The J segment lost 5 bases and the V segment lost 3 bases, leaving 10 bases of the junction unmatched. The CDR3: CASSAQAGGPAETQYF. DNA of the CDR3: TGTGCCAGCAGCGCTCAAGCGGGGGGGCCTGCGGAGACCCAGTACTTC.

The chain employs TRBV5-5 and TRBJ2-7, with D perhaps matching TRBD1 (6 bases). V dropped 1 base and J dropped 6 bases, with 14 bases sitting between them. Germline values: CDR1 SGHKS, CDR2 YYEKEE (reference sequence). CDR3 length: 14 residues. CDR3 sequence: CASSLTSGVIEQYF. The CDR3 DNA sequence: TGTGCCAGCAGCTTGACTTCAGGGGTGATCGAGCAGTACTTC.

This sequence joins TRBV11-2 and TRBJ1-1; D gene unclear. This CDR3 comprises 16 residues. Germline V lookup: CDR1 SGHAT, CDR2 FQNNGV. V was pared by 0 bases and J by 1 base, with 12 bases between. The CDR3 nucleotides are TGTGCCAGCAGCTTAGAACCCGGAGGGCCGAACACTGAAGCTTTCTTT. It codes for CASSLEPGGPNTEAFF.

The rearrangement uses TRBV9 and TRBJ2-7; D gene ambiguous. The germline CDR1 and CDR2 sequences are SGDLS and YYNGEE. CDR3 length: 14 residues. The V and J ends lost 5 bases and 5 bases respectively, with 17 bases between them. For the CDR3, the DNA is TGTGCCAGCAGTTTTAGCAATTCTATGAACGAGCAGTACTTC. Its protein is CASSFSNSMNEQYF.

V and J are TRBV5-1 and TRBJ2-1; perhaps TRBD1 as D (6 bases). This CDR3 has 17 residues. The V end lost 2 bases, the J end lost 4 bases, and 19 bases lay between the germline ends. The germline gives CDR1 SGHRS, CDR2 YFSETQ. As DNA, the CDR3 is TGCGCCAGCAGCTTAGGCGACAGGCTCGAAGGGTACAATGAGCAGTTCTTC. Amino acid sequence: CASSLGDRLEGYNEQFF.

This clone was recorded only once. The CDR3 region has the DNA TGTGCCAGCAGCCTCGACATAAATCAGCCCCAGCATTTT. Its protein product is CASSLDINQPQHF. The chain has TRBV7-3 and TRBJ1-5, with D uncertain. Per the germline V gene, CDR1 is SGHTA and CDR2 is FQGTGA. Between the trimmed V and J ends, which lost 5 bases and 4 bases, there was a span of 9 bases. This CDR3 comprises 13 residues.

CDR3 nucleotide sequence: TGCGCCAGCAGTCAACCCGGGACAGGGAGCCGCGAGCAGTACTTC. Its protein product is CASSQPGTGSREQYF. The chain combines TRBV23-1 with TRBJ2-7; 9 bases fit TRBD1. TRBV23-1 is annotated as an ORF whose role is uncertain. Unmatched junction bases numbered 8, after V lost 2 bases and J lost 6 bases. This CDR3 spans 15 amino acids.

This rearrangement joins TRBV7-8 to TRBJ1-2; 10 bases align to TRBD1. Germline trimming cut 0 bases from V and 7 bases from J; bases unmatched to any gene: 5. Germline values: CDR1 SGHVS, CDR2 FQNEAQ. The CDR3 spans 15 residues. This chain's CDR3 is CASSLAGQGIFGYTF. The DNA of the CDR3 is TGTGCCAGCAGCTTAGCGGGACAGGGGATTTTTGGCTACACCTTC.